This is a list of T cell receptor beta chains from one sample in a study of blood T cell repertoires in COVID-19. Assay used: immunoSEQ multiplex PCR; TCRdb lists only in-frame clones, some missing. Of 270,000 or so clones in the sample, about four fifths are singletons; the top ten hold over 2.5%. Sequences were obtained from peripheral blood. The receptors derive from a woman aged 60-75 years with active or convalescent COVID-19. Both conserved end residues are part of each CDR3. D genes are given only for firm matches. Part of the rows lack a size; the others show once, few, many or a class for expanded clones.

>.|TRBJ1-6|TRBV25-1|.
TGTGCCAGCAGTCGTACAGGGTATAATTCACCCCTCCACTTT
CASSRTGYNSPLHF
>TRBD1|TRBJ1-4|TRBV15|.
TGTGCCACCAGCAGAGATACAACAGGACAGGGGGAAAAACTGTTTTTT
CATSRDTTGQGEKLFF
>.|TRBJ1-1|TRBV6-5|.
TGTGCCAGCAGTTACTCTACGGGACACGCCAACACTGAAGCTTTCTTT
CASSYSTGHANTEAFF
>.|TRBJ1-2|TRBV28|few
TGTGCCAGCTCCGGACAGCGGGGCTACACCTTC
CASSGQRGYTF
>.|TRBJ1-4|TRBV3-1/TRBV3-2|.
TGTGCCAGCAGCCAAGGAAGCGAAGGGGGTGGGCTGTTTTTT
CASSQGSEGGGLFF
>.|TRBJ1-2|TRBV12-3/TRBV12-4|.
TGTGCCAGCAGTTCCCAGGGGCCCTATGGCTACACCTTC
CASSSQGPYGYTF
>TRBD1|TRBJ1-2|TRBV18|.
TGTGCCAGCTCCCCCTCCAGGGGGCAAAGCATCTATGGCTACACCTTC
CASSPSRGQSIYGYTF
>TRBD1|TRBJ1-6|TRBV30|.
TGTGCCTCTACCTCCGGGACAGAAAATTCACCCCTCCACTTT
CASTSGTENSPLHF
>.|TRBJ2-3|TRBV3-1/TRBV3-2|.
TGTGCCAGCAGCCCAGGCGGGGGCCCCCCAGATACGCAGTATTTT
CASSPGGGPPDTQYF
>TRBD2|TRBJ2-3|TRBV9|.
TGTGCCAGCAGCGGAGGGGGTGGGCTAGCGGGTTATACGCAGTATTTT
CASSGGGGLAGYTQYF
>.|TRBJ2-5|TRBV19|.
TGTGCCAGTAGTACCATACAGGTCCAAGAGACCCAGTACTTC
CASSTIQVQETQYF
>.|TRBJ2-7|TRBV18|.
TGTGCCAGCTCACCACCGGTGAGGGAAGGGCCCTACGAGCAGTACTTC
CASSPPVREGPYEQYF
>TRBD1|TRBJ1-5|TRBV5-1|.
TGCGCCAGCAGCTTAATCCCCAGACAGGGGTCGAGTCAGCCCCAGCATTTT
CASSLIPRQGSSQPQHF
>.|TRBJ2-7|TRBV14|.
TGTGCCAGCAGCCAAATCCCAGGGGTAGGGTACGAGCAGTACTTC
CASSQIPGVGYEQYF
>.|TRBJ2-7|TRBV6-4|.
TGTGCCTCCAGCAGGGGAATTGGGTACGAGCAGTACTTC
CASSRGIGYEQYF
>.|TRBJ1-1|TRBV7-9|.
TGTGCCAGCAGCTTTCTTGCGGCTTCAGCTGAAGCTTTCTTT
CASSFLAASAEAFF
>TRBD1|TRBJ1-1|TRBV9|.
TGTGCCAGCAGCCCAAGGGACAGGGGATCGAGGGAAGCTTTCTTT
CASSPRDRGSREAFF
>.|TRBJ1-6|TRBV9|.
TGTGCCAGCGCGGGAGAGGGGAGTGTTTATTCACCCCTCCACTTT
CASAGEGSVYSPLHF
>TRBD1|TRBJ1-2|TRBV10-3|.
TGTGCCATCGCGGGACAGGGAGCCCATGGCTACACCTTC
CAIAGQGAHGYTF
>TRBD2|TRBJ2-7|TRBV7-9|few
TGTGCCAGCAGTCCCCCGGGACTAGCGGCAGTCTACGAGCAGTACTTC
CASSPPGLAAVYEQYF
>TRBD2|TRBJ2-1|TRBV6-5|.
TGTGCCAGCAGTACCGGGACTAGCGGGGGGAATGAGCAGTTCTTC
CASSTGTSGGNEQFF
>.|TRBJ2-2|TRBV2|.
TGTGCCAGCAGTGGTCCCGCGAGGGGGGGGCTCTACACCGGGGAGCTGTTTTTT
CASSGPARGGLYTGELFF
>.|TRBJ2-5|TRBV4-1|.
TGCGCCAGCAGCCAAGTTCCGGGCGGGGAGACCCAGTACTTC
CASSQVPGGETQYF
>TRBD2|TRBJ2-7|TRBV4-2|.
TGTGCCAGCAGCCAGGGCGGGGGGCGATCCTACGAGCAGTACTTC
CASSQGGGRSYEQYF
>.|TRBJ2-5|TRBV2|once
TGTGCCAGCATGGGGAGGAGACAAGAGACCCAGTACTTC
CASMGRRQETQYF
>.|TRBJ2-2|TRBV4-2|few
TGTGCCAGCAAAAGACGGGAAACGAACACCGGGGAGCTGTTTTTT
CASKRRETNTGELFF